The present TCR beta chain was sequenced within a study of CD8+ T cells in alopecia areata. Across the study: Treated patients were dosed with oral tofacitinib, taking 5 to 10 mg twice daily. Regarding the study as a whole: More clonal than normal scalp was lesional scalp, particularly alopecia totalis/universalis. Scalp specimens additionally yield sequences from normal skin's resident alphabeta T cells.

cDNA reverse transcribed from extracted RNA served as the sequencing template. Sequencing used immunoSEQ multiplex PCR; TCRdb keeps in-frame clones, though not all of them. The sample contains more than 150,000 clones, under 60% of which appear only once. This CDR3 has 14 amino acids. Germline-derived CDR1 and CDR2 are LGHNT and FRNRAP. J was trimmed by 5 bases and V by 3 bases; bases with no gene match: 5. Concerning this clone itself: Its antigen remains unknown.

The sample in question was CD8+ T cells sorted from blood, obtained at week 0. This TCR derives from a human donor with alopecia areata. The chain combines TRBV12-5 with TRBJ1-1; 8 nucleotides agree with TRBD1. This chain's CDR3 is CASGFSDRETEAFF. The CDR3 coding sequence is TGTGCTAGTGGTTTCTCGGACAGGGAGACTGAAGCTTTCTTT.